These 26 T cell receptor beta chains were all obtained from the same sample, sequenced in a study of T cells in Graves' hyperthyroidism and ophthalmopathy. Authors of the study amplified TCR beta CDR3 regions from RNA transcripts. TCR CDR3 underwent first-round RT-PCR with the HTBI primer set. TCRdb passed the multiplex PCR reads through MiXCR, listing each CDR3 protein once. The sample consists of about 200,000 distinct CDR3 sequences, roughly a sixth of them appearing once. Sequencing was done on a sample of blood. These receptors all stem from a woman aged 50 to 60 with Graves' hyperthyroidism.

The chain is built from TRBV6-4 and TRBJ2-3; 10 nucleotides line up with TRBD2. Germline V lookup: CDR1 MRHNA, CDR2 SNTAGT. The CDR3 has 16 residues. Germline trimming cut 2 bases from V and 0 bases from J; bases unmatched to any gene: 2. This CDR3 reads CASSDETSGSTDTQYF. CDR3 sequence (DNA): TGTGCCAGCAGTGACGAGACTAGCGGGAGCACAGATACGCAGTATTTT.

This clonotype was counted once. The chain links TRBV27 to TRBJ2-7, with 7 bases that match TRBD2. Germline V gives CDR1 MNHEY, CDR2 SMNVEV (reference sequence). Trimming cost V 6 bases and J 7 bases; bases outside gene matches: 21. The CDR3 has 17 amino acids. The CDR3 loop is CASSLTQTAGVPREQYF. CDR3 in DNA: TGTGCCAGCAGCCTGACACAAACGGCGGGAGTCCCAAGGGAGCAGTACTTC.

This clonotype was counted at least ten times. CDR3 coding DNA: TGTGCCAGCAGTGAAGTGGGGGGATCCTCCTACAATGAGCAGTTCTTC. It is translated as CASSEVGGSSYNEQFF. The rearrangement joins TRBV6-1 to TRBJ2-1; possibly TRBD2 for D (6 bases). Trimming cost V 1 base and J 0 bases, with 10 bases left between them. Germline lookup yields CDR1 MNHNS and CDR2 SASEGT. The CDR3 covers 16 residues.

This chain joins TRBV7-6 and TRBJ2-1; 11 nucleotides agree with TRBD2. V lost 5 bases, J lost 1 base, and 16 bases stayed unmatched. This CDR3 comprises 20 residues. The germline V gene encodes CDR1 SGHVS and CDR2 FNYEAQ. CDR3 DNA: TGTGCCAGCAGCGTATCTAGCGGGAGGACTTACCGTACATCCTACAATGAGCAGTTCTTC. The encoded protein is CASSVSSGRTYRTSYNEQFF.

This clonotype showed up just a few times. The chain employs TRBV20-1 and TRBJ2-2; TRBD2 matches 7 bases. The V gene's germline CDR1 is DFQATT and CDR2 SNEGSKA (reference sequence). The CDR3 covers 16 residues. Trimming removed 3 bases from V and 3 bases from J; junction bases left unmatched: 10. This CDR3 reads CSARPWAAGDTGELFF. In DNA form, the CDR3 reads TGCAGTGCTAGGCCCTGGGCGGCGGGGGACACCGGGGAGCTGTTTTTT.

Many counts were recorded for this clonotype. The V and J genes are TRBV6-1 and TRBJ2-7; D is perhaps TRBD2 (5 bases). Germline CDR1 reads MNHNS; CDR2 reads SASEGT. The CDR3 sequence is 13 residues long. V lost 5 bases and J lost 0, with 8 bases in between. Written as DNA, the CDR3 is TGTGCCAGCAGTTCGGGGTTCTCCTACGAGCAGTACTTC. Encoded protein: CASSSGFSYEQYF.

This clonotype showed up many times. V is TRBV7-9 and J is TRBJ2-1; maybe TRBD1 (8 bases). V lost 5 bases and J 0 bases, leaving 26 bases between the germline ends. In germline, CDR1 is SEHNR, CDR2 FQNEAQ (reference sequence). This CDR3 region has 20 residues. The CDR3 DNA reads as TGTGCCAGCAGCAGGGGGGGTGGACAGGGACGTTTTCGCTCCTACAATGAGCAGTTCTTC. Amino acid sequence: CASSRGGGQGRFRSYNEQFF.

This clonotype showed up many times. J is TRBJ1-5 and V is TRBV18, with D unresolved. Germline V gene data show CDR1 as KGHSH and CDR2 as LQKENI. CDR3 size: 14 residues. V was clipped by 0 bases and J by 4 bases, with 7 bases between them. The CDR3 protein is CASSPPVPNQPQHF. Written as DNA, the CDR3 is TGTGCCAGCTCACCACCGGTACCGAATCAGCCCCAGCATTTT.

This clonotype was picked up a small number of times. The CDR3 is CASIYPGGQGQMSNQPQHF. CDR3 DNA sequence: TGTGCCAGTATCTATCCCGGGGGACAGGGCCAGATGAGCAATCAGCCCCAGCATTTT. The chain employs TRBV19 and TRBJ1-5; 9 bases align to TRBD1. CDR3 length equals 19 residues. V dropped 7 bases and J dropped 1; count of bases not matched to a gene: 17. CDR1 is LNHDA, CDR2 SQIVND, per germline (reference sequence).

This clonotype has just a few counts. The chain joins TRBV20-1 to TRBJ2-7; no definite D call. Germline CDR1 and CDR2: DFQATT and SNEGSKA (reference sequence). Trimming shortened V by 3 bases and J by 9 bases, and 18 bases separated the two germline ends. This CDR3 has 13 residues. CDR3 sequence reads: CSASRYGLNGQYF. The CDR3 nucleotides read TGCAGTGCTAGTCGCTACGGGTTAAACGGGCAGTACTTC.

The genes are TRBV30 and TRBJ2-7; D uncertain. The CDR3 has 11 amino acids. Trimming removed 2 bases from V and 6 bases from J, with 8 bases in between. Germline assignment: CDR1 GTSNPN and CDR2 SVGIG (reference sequence). The CDR3 protein is CAWSQDGEQYF. In nucleotides, the CDR3 is TGTGCCTGGAGTCAGGACGGCGAGCAGTACTTC.

Comments on this clonotype: A much larger clone sits a single nucleotide away, making a read error possible. The genes are TRBV12-3 or TRBV12-4 and TRBJ2-7; D call uncertain. The V end was cut by 4 bases, the J end by 3 bases, with 13 bases between. The CDR3 has 14 residues. CDR3 DNA sequence: TGTGCCAGCAGTTCGCCTGGACGGAGCTACGAGCAGTACTTC. Encoded protein: CASSSPGRSYEQYF.

This clonotype turned up a few times. The J gene is TRBJ2-3, the V gene TRBV13; TRBD2 agrees at 9 bases. Germline CDR1 and CDR2: PRHDT and FYEKMQ (reference sequence). CDR3 length: 16 amino acids. V gave up 5 bases and J gave up 4 bases; unmatched junction bases: 10. DNA of the CDR3: TGTGCCAGCAGCACCATAGCGGGAGTGGGGGCAGATACGCAGTATTTT. Residues: CASSTIAGVGADTQYF.

This chain connects TRBV20-1 to TRBJ2-5; 8 positions match TRBD2. There are 13 residues in the CDR3. Germline V gene lookup returns CDR1 DFQATT and CDR2 SNEGSKA (reference sequence). J gave up 5 bases and V 7 bases, and 9 bases lay outside the gene matches. The chain's CDR3 is CSVGAGVSETQYF. Here the CDR3 DNA reads TGCAGTGTTGGAGCGGGAGTTAGCGAGACCCAGTACTTC.

The chain employs TRBV7-2 and TRBJ1-5; D is undetermined. Germline V lookup: CDR1 SGHTA, CDR2 FQGNSA. The CDR3 contains 15 residues. Trimming stripped 1 base from V and 3 bases from J, with 10 bases between. The CDR3 DNA is TGTGCCAGCAGCTTAGGAGGGATCAACAATCAGCCCCAGCATTTT. It specifies CASSLGGINNQPQHF.

This clonotype was found many times. V usage is TRBV4-1 and J usage is TRBJ2-3; no definite D call. Germline values: CDR1 MGHRA, CDR2 YSYEKL. The CDR3 contains 13 residues. V lost 0 bases and J 6 bases, leaving 7 bases between the germline ends. CDR3 sequence reads: CASSQDTGDTQYF. Here the CDR3 DNA reads TGCGCCAGCAGCCAAGATACCGGGGATACGCAGTATTTT.

This clonotype was seen a few times. The chain employs TRBV6-6 and TRBJ1-3; D uncertain. The CDR3 is 14 amino acids. Germline V gene lookup returns CDR1 MNHNY and CDR2 SVGAGI (reference sequence). Trimming pared 2 bases from V and 1 base from J, leaving 6 bases between. CDR3: CASSYGVSGNTIYF. CDR3 coding DNA: TGTGCCAGCAGTTACGGGGTATCTGGAAACACCATATATTTT.

This clonotype was seen at least ten times. The chain carries TRBV28 and TRBJ1-2; TRBD1 might be the D (6 bases). Germline V gene data show CDR1 as MDHEN and CDR2 as SYDVKM. The CDR3 is made up of 18 amino acids. Trimming stripped 4 bases from V and 0 bases from J, with 21 bases between. The CDR3 loop is CASSWSGGGTHTNYGYTF. For the CDR3, the DNA is TGTGCCAGCAGTTGGTCCGGGGGGGGGACACATACTAACTATGGCTACACCTTC.

In this sample, this clonotype turned up many times. The chain uses TRBV3-1 and TRBJ1-2, with D maybe TRBD1 (6 bases). Germline values: CDR1 LGHDT, CDR2 YNNKEL (reference sequence). This CDR3 contains 15 residues. The V end lost 0 bases, the J end lost 3 bases, and 11 bases lay between the germline ends. In DNA, the CDR3 is TGTGCCAGCAGCCAAGATTCACAGGGATACTATGGCTACACCTTC. Its protein product is CASSQDSQGYYGYTF.

There are many counts of this clonotype. The CDR3 region is CASSVTGYTGELFF. The CDR3 DNA follows: TGTGCCAGCAGCGTAACAGGATATACCGGGGAGCTGTTTTTT. J is TRBJ2-2 and V is TRBV9, with a possible D match to TRBD1 (5 bases). With 1 base removed from V and 5 bases from J, the gap between germline ends came to 9 bases. This CDR3 region has 14 residues. CDR1 is SGDLS, CDR2 YYNGEE, per germline.

This clonotype was counted ten times or more. The gene calls are TRBV28 and TRBJ2-2, with D perhaps matching TRBD1 or TRBD2 (5 bases each). Trimming stripped 2 bases from V and 4 bases from J, with 11 bases between. The CDR3 is made up of 15 amino acids. Germline CDR1 reads MDHEN; CDR2 reads SYDVKM. In DNA form, the CDR3 reads TGTGCCAGCAGTTTAGGGGGTCTGGGCACCGGGGAGCTGTTTTTT. This sequence encodes CASSLGGLGTGELFF. The full variable domain, its missing parts supplied by reference TRBV28 and TRBJ2-2, is DVKVTQSSRYLVKRTGEKVFLECVQDMDHENMFWYRQDPGLGLRLIYFSYDVKMKEKGDIPEGYSVSREKKERFSLILESASTNQTSMYLCASSLGGLGTGELFFGEGSRLTVL.

This clonotype occurred a few times. The J gene is TRBJ2-3, the V gene TRBV29-1; D unclear. V was pared by 1 base and J by 0 bases, with 11 bases between. CDR1 is SQVTM, CDR2 ANQGSEA, per germline. The CDR3 covers 15 residues. The CDR3 region is CSVEARSASTDTQYF. Here the CDR3 DNA reads TGCAGCGTTGAAGCCCGGTCAGCTAGCACAGATACGCAGTATTTT.

The table lists this clonotype with a few counts. A much larger clone sits a single nucleotide away, making a read error possible. The V call is TRBV27, the J call TRBJ1-1; no reliable D call. The V end lost 6 bases, the J end lost 4 bases, and 12 bases lay between the germline ends. The CDR3 contains 13 residues. The V gene's germline CDR1 is MNHEY and CDR2 SMNVEV (reference sequence). CDR3 nucleotide sequence: TGTGCCAGCAGGTCCGATCGGTCCACTGAAGCTTTCTTT. It yields the protein CASRSDRSTEAFF.

With regard to this clonotype: A much larger clone differs from this one at a single base, so this may be a read error. The V gene is TRBV5-1, the J gene TRBJ2-7; D perhaps matches TRBD1 (6 bases). There are 16 residues in the CDR3. The V gene's germline CDR1 is SGHRS and CDR2 YFSETQ. V was shortened by 1 base and J by 3 bases, with 17 bases between the two germline ends. The CDR3 DNA follows: TGCGCCAGCAGCTTGACGGCAGGGGTGCGCGACTACGAGCAGTACTTC. Its translation is CASSLTAGVRDYEQYF.

Only a few counts were recorded for this clonotype. The V call is TRBV2, the J call TRBJ2-3, with a tentative D call TRBD2 (6 bases). Germline lookup yields CDR1 SNHLY and CDR2 FYNNEI. The CDR3 covers 15 residues. V lost 4 bases to trimming and J lost 3 bases, with 14 bases between them. In DNA form, the CDR3 reads TGTGCCAGCAGTGGATCGGGTCGGGAGACAGATACGCAGTATTTT. It yields the protein CASSGSGRETDTQYF.

This clonotype was counted at least ten times. The J gene is TRBJ2-1, the V gene TRBV27; TRBD2 aligns across 8 bases. CDR1 and CDR2 (germline): MNHEY, SMNVEV (reference sequence). The CDR3 sequence is 17 residues long. The J segment lost 7 bases and the V segment lost 0 bases, leaving 11 bases of the junction unmatched. CDR3 residues: CASSLSIAGGRWNEQFF. CDR3 nucleotides: TGTGCCAGCAGTTTATCAATTGCGGGGGGTAGGTGGAATGAGCAGTTCTTC.